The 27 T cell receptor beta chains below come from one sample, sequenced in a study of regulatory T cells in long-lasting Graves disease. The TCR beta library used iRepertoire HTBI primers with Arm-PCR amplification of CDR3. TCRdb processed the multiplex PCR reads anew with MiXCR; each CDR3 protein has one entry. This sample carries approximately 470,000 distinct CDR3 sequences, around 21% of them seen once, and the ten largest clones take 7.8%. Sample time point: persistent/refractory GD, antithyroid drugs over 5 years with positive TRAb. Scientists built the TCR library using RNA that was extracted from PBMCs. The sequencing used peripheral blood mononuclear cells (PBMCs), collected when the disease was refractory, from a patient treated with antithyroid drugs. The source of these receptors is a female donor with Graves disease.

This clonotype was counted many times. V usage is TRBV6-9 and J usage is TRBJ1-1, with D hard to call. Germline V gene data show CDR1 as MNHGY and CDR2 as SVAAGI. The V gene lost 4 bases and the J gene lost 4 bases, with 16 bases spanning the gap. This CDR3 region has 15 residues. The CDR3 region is CASSSGSILGTEAFF. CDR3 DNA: TGTGCCAGCAGTTCCGGGAGCATTCTGGGCACTGAAGCTTTCTTT.

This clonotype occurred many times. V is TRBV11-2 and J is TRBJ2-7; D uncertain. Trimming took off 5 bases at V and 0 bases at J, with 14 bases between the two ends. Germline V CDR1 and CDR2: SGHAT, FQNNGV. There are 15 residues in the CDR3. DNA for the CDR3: TGTGCCAGCAGCCCCCAAAGGACGGTCTCCTACGAGCAGTACTTC. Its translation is CASSPQRTVSYEQYF.

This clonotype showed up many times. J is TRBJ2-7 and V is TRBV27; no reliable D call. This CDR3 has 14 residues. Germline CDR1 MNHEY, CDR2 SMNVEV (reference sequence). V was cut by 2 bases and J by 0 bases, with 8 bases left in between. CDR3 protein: CASSLDWNSYEQYF. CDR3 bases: TGTGCCAGCAGTTTAGACTGGAACTCCTACGAGCAGTACTTC.

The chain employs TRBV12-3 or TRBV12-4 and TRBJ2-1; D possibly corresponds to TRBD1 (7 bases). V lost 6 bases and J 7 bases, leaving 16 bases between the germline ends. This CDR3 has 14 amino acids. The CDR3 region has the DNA TGTGCCAGCAGCCCAGGGGGGCTCGCGAATGAGCAGTTCTTC. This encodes CASSPGGLANEQFF.

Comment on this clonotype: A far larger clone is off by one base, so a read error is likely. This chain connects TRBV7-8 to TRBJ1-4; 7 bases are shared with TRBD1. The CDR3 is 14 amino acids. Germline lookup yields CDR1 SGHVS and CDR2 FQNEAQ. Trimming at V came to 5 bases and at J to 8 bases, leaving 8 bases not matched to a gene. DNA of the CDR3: TGTGCCAGCAGCCCCGACAGGGCTGAAGAAAAACTGTTTTTT. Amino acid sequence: CASSPDRAEEKLFF.

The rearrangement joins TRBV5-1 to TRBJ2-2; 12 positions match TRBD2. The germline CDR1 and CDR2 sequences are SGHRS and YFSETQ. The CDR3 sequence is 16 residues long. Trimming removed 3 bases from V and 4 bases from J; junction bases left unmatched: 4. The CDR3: CASSSTSGSVTGELFF. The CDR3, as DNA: TGCGCCAGCAGCTCGACTAGCGGGAGTGTCACCGGGGAGCTGTTTTTT.

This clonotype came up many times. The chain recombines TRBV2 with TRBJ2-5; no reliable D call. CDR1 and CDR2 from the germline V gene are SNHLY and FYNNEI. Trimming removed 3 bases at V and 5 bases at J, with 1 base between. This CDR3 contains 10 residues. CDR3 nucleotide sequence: TGTGCCAGCAGTGACGAGACCCAGTACTTC. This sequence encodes CASSDETQYF.

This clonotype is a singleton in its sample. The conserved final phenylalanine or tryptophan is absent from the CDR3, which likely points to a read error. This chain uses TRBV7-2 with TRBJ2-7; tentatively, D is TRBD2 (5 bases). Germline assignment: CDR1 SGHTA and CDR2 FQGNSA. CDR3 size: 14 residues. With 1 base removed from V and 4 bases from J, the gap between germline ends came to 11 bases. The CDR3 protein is CASSLGGVSYEQYY. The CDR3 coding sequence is TGTGCCAGCAGCTTAGGGGGAGTAAGTTACGAGCAGTACTAC.

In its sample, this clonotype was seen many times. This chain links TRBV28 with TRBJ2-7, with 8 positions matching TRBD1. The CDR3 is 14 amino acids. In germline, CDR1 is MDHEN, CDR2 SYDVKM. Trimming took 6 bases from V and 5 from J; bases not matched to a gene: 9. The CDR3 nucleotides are TGTGCCAGCAGCCCCAGGGGGCAAGTCCACGAGCAGTACTTC. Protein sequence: CASSPRGQVHEQYF. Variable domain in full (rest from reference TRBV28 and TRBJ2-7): DVKVTQSSRYLVKRTGEKVFLECVQDMDHENMFWYRQDPGLGLRLIYFSYDVKMKEKGDIPEGYSVSREKKERFSLILESASTNQTSMYLCASSPRGQVHEQYFGPGTRLTVT.

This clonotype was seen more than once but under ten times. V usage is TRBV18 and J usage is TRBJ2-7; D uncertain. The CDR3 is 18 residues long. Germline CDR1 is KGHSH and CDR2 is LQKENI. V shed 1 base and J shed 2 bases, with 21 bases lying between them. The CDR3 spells CASSPLKLGPFRAYEQYF. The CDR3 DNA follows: TGTGCCAGCTCACCACTTAAACTCGGACCGTTCCGAGCCTACGAGCAGTACTTC.

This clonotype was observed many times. The CDR3: CASTPVVHTEAFF. DNA for the CDR3: TGTGCCAGCACACCGGTGGTACACACTGAAGCTTTCTTT. V usage is TRBV28 and J usage is TRBJ1-1; no definite D call. Deletions cut 7 bases from V and 3 bases from J, with 12 bases between. Germline CDR1 MDHEN, CDR2 SYDVKM. There are 13 residues in the CDR3.

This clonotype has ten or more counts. Here the CDR3 DNA reads TGTGCCAGCAGCTCGGGACTAGCGGACCAAGAGACCCAGTACTTC. Translation gives CASSSGLADQETQYF. V is TRBV7-9 and J is TRBJ2-5, with TRBD2 matching over 11 bases. Germline loops: CDR1 SEHNR, CDR2 FQNEAQ (reference sequence). The V and J ends lost 4 bases and 0 bases, in that order; junction bases with no gene match: 1. The CDR3 consists of 15 residues.

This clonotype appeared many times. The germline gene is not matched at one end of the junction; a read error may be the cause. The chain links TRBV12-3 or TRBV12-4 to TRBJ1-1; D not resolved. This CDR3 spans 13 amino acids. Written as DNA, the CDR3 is TGTGCCAGCAGTTTGAGCCAGAACAGTGAAGCTTTCTTT. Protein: CASSLSQNSEAFF.

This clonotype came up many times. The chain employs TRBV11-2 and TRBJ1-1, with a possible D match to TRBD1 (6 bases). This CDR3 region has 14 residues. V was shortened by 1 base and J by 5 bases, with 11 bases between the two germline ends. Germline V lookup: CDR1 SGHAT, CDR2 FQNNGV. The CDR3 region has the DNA TGTGCCAGCAGCTTAGGGGGGGGGGCAACTGAAGCTTTCTTT. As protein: CASSLGGGATEAFF.

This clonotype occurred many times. CDR3 DNA: TGTGCCAGCAGTTCCCGGGACAGGGGGCTTGAGCAGTACTTC. It is translated as CASSSRDRGLEQYF. The chain links TRBV7-2 to TRBJ2-7; the match to TRBD1 covers 12 bases. Germline V lookup: CDR1 SGHTA, CDR2 FQGNSA. CDR3 length: 14 residues. Germline trimming cut 6 bases from V and 7 bases from J; bases unmatched to any gene: 7.

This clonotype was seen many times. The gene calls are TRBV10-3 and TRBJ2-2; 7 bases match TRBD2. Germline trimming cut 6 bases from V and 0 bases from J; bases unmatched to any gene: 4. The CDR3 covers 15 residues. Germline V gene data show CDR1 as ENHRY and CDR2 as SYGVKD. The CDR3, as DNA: TGTGCCATCAGGGGGACTATCGCGAACACCGGGGAGCTGTTTTTT. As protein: CAIRGTIANTGELFF.

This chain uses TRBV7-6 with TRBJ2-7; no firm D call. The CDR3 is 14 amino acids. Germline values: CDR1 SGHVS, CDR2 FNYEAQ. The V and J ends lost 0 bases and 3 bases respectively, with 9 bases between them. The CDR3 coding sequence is TGTGCCAGCAGCTTAGCCCCAGAATACTACGAGCAGTACTTC. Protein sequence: CASSLAPEYYEQYF.

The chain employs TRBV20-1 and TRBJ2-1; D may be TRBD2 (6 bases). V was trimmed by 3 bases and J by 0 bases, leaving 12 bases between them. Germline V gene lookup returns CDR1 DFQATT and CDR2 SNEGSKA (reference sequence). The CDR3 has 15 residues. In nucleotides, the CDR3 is TGCAGTGCTAGCTCGGGAGCGAGCTCCTACAATGAGCAGTTCTTC. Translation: CSASSGASSYNEQFF.

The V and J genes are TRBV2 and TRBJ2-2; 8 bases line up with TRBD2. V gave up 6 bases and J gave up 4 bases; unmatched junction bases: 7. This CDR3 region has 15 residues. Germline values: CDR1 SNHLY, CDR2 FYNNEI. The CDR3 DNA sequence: TGTGCCAGCAGCCCGGGGGGGCTAGGCACCGGGGAGCTGTTTTTT. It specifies CASSPGGLGTGELFF. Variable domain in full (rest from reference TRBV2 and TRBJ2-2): EPEVTQTPSHQVTQMGQEVILRCVPISNHLYFYWYRQILGQKVEFLVSFYNNEISEKSEIFDDQFSVERPDGSNFTLKIRSTKLEDSAMYFCASSPGGLGTGELFFGEGSRLTVL.

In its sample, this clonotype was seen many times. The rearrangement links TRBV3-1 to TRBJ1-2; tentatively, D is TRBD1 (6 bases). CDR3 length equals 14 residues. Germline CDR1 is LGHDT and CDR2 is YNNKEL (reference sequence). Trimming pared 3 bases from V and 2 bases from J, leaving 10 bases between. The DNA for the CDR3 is TGTGCCAGCAGCCAGGGGGCGATGAACTATGGCTACACCTTC. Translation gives CASSQGAMNYGYTF. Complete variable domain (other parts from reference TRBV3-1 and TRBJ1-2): DTAVSQTPKYLVTQMGNDKSIKCEQNLGHDTMYWYKQDSKKFLKIMFSYNNKELIINETVPNRFSPKSPDKAHLNLHINSLELGDSAVYFCASSQGAMNYGYTFGSGTRLTVV.

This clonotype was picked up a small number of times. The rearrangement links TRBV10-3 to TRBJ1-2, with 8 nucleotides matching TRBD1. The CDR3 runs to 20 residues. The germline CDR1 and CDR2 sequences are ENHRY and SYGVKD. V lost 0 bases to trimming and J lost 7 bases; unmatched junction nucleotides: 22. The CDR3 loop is CAISESKFRTGSRYPTGYTF. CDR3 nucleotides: TGTGCCATCAGTGAGTCGAAGTTCCGGACAGGGTCCCGATATCCTACTGGCTACACCTTC.

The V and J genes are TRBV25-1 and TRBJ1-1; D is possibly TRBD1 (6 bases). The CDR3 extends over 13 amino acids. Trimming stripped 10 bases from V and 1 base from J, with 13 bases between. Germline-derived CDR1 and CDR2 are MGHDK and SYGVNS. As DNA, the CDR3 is TGTGCCACCCGTTTGGGGGCGAACACTGAAGCTTTCTTT. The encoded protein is CATRLGANTEAFF.

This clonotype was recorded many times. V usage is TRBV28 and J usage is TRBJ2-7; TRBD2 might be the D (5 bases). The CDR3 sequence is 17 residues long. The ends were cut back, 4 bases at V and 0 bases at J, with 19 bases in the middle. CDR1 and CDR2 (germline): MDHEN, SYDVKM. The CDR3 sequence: CASSSPSRIISSYEQYF. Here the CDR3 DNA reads TGTGCCAGCAGTTCCCCTAGCAGGATAATCAGCTCCTACGAGCAGTACTTC.

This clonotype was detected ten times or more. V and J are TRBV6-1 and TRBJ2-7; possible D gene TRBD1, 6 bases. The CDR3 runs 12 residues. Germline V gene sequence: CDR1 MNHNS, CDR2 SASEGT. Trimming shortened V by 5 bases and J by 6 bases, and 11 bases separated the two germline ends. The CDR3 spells CASSPTGFEQYF. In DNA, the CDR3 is TGTGCCAGCAGTCCAACAGGGTTCGAGCAGTACTTC.

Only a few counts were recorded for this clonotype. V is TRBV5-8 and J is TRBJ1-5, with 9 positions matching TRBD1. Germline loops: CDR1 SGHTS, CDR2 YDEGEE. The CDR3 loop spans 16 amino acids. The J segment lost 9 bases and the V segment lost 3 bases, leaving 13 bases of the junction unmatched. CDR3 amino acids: CASSSGQGGLARPQHF. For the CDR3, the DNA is TGTGCCAGCAGCTCGGGACAGGGTGGACTCGCGCGGCCCCAGCATTTT.

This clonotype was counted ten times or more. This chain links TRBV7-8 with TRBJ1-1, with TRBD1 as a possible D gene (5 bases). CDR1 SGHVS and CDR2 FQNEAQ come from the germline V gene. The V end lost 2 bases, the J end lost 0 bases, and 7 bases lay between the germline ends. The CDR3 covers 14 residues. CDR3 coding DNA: TGTGCCAGCAGCTTACGAGGGGTGAACACTGAAGCTTTCTTT. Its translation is CASSLRGVNTEAFF.

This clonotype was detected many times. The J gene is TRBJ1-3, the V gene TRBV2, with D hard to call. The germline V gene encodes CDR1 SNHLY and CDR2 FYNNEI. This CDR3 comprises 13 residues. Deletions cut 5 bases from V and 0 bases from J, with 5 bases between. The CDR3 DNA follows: TGTGCCAGCAGTCTCAACTCTGGAAACACCATATATTTT. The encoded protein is CASSLNSGNTIYF.